These T cell receptor beta chains were read from a single sample in a study of blood T cell repertoires in COVID-19. Sequenced by immunoSEQ multiplex PCR; TCRdb stores in-frame clones only, minus some. The sample carries roughly 120,000 clones, about nine tenths recorded once. The sequencing input was peripheral blood. All receptors come from a man aged 50-59 years with active COVID-19. CDR3s include the opening cysteine and the closing phenylalanine or tryptophan. A D gene is named only where the DNA matches it firmly. Size is omitted from some rows. Given values are once, few, many or a class for expanded clones.

DNA: TGTGCCAGCAGCTTAGCAGGGGGAGTGGACACTGAAGCTTTCTTT
CDR3: CASSLAGGVDTEAFF
D: NA
size: NA
V: TRBV7-9
J: TRBJ1-1

DNA: TGTGCCAGCAGCTGGGGGACAGTTAGAATTTGGGAGACCCAGTACTTC
CDR3: CASSWGTVRIWETQYF
D: TRBD1
size: once
V: TRBV5-5
J: TRBJ2-5

DNA: TGTGCCAGCAGCTTAGCGGGGAGCTCCTACAATGAGCAGTTCTTC
CDR3: CASSLAGSSYNEQFF
D: NA
size: NA
V: TRBV7-2
J: TRBJ2-1

DNA: TGTGCCAGCAGCTTGGACAGAGTCAATCAGCCCCAGCATTTT
CDR3: CASSLDRVNQPQHF
D: NA
size: NA
V: TRBV11-2
J: TRBJ1-5

DNA: TGTGCCAGCAAACTCGGGACTAGCGGGGGAAGAGAGCAGTACTTC
CDR3: CASKLGTSGGREQYF
D: TRBD2
size: NA
V: TRBV2
J: TRBJ2-7

DNA: TGTGCCAGCAGCTTGGCCGGACTAGCGGATTTCCGTAGCACAGATACGCAGTATTTT
CDR3: CASSLAGLADFRSTDTQYF
D: TRBD2
size: NA
V: TRBV5-4
J: TRBJ2-3

DNA: TGTGCCAGCTTTGCGACGGGGGGAAACACCATATATTTT
CDR3: CASFATGGNTIYF
D: NA
size: NA
V: TRBV12-3/TRBV12-4
J: TRBJ1-3

DNA: TGTGCCAGCAGCTTGGACGCCGGGAACTATGGCTACACCTTC
CDR3: CASSLDAGNYGYTF
D: NA
size: NA
V: TRBV5-5
J: TRBJ1-2

DNA: TGTGCCACCAGCAGAGGGTCTAGGACAGATACGCAGTATTTT
CDR3: CATSRGSRTDTQYF
D: NA
size: few
V: TRBV15
J: TRBJ2-3

DNA: TGTGCCAGCAGCCTCGTGGGACTAGCGGGACGCTCCTACAATGAGCAGTTCTTC
CDR3: CASSLVGLAGRSYNEQFF
D: TRBD2
size: NA
V: TRBV3-1/TRBV3-2
J: TRBJ2-1

DNA: TGTGCCAGCAGTGAAGCTTGGGGCGGCAGCTCCTACAATGAGCAGTTCTTC
CDR3: CASSEAWGGSSYNEQFF
D: NA
size: NA
V: TRBV6-1
J: TRBJ2-1

DNA: TGCGCCAGCAGCTCGTCGGGGACAGGGGTTTTGCAGACCCAGTACTTC
CDR3: CASSSSGTGVLQTQYF
D: TRBD1
size: NA
V: TRBV5-1
J: TRBJ2-5

DNA: TGTGCCAGCAGCCCTCGCAGACAGCACTCTGGAAACACCATATATTTT
CDR3: CASSPRRQHSGNTIYF
D: NA
size: NA
V: TRBV11-2
J: TRBJ1-3

DNA: TGTGCCAGTGAAGGGACAGGGGAGAAGGTCGGGGAGCTGTTTTTT
CDR3: CASEGTGEKVGELFF
D: TRBD1
size: NA
V: TRBV19
J: TRBJ2-2

DNA: TGTGCCAGCAGCTCCCAATCCTCCGGGTCCAAGATGGATACGCAGTATTTT
CDR3: CASSSQSSGSKMDTQYF
D: NA
size: NA
V: TRBV13
J: TRBJ2-3

DNA: TGTGCTAGTGGTTTGATTAGCGGGGGCTACAATGAGCAGTTCTTC
CDR3: CASGLISGGYNEQFF
D: TRBD2
size: NA
V: TRBV12-5
J: TRBJ2-1

DNA: TGTGCCACCAGTGATCCGGGGGTGCCGGAAAATCAGCCCCAGCATTTT
CDR3: CATSDPGVPENQPQHF
D: NA
size: NA
V: TRBV24-1
J: TRBJ1-5

DNA: TGTGCCAGCAGCCCTGCAGGCAGTCGGGAAACTGAAGCTTTCTTT
CDR3: CASSPAGSRETEAFF
D: NA
size: NA
V: TRBV5-4
J: TRBJ1-1